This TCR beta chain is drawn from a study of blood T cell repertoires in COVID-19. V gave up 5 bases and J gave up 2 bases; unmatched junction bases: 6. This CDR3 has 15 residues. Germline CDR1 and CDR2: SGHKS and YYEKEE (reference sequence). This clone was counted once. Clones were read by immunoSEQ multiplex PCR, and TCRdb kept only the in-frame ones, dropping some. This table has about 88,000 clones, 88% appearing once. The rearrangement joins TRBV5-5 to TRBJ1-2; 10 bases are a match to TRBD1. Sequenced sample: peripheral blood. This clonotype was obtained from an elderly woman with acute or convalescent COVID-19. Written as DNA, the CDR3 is TGTGCCAGCAGAAACGGGACAGGGGAGAACTATGGCTACACCTTC. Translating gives CASRNGTGENYGYTF.